The present T cell receptor (beta chain) was sequenced within a study of CD8+CD57+ T cells in acquired aplastic anemia. Overall study: Each DNA sample taken from sorted CD4+ and CD8+ cells came to approximately 3 ug on average.

Losses at the gene ends were 3 bases for V and 4 bases for J; bases not matched to a gene: 4. The CDR3 is 15 amino acids. Germline V gene sequence: CDR1 SGHVS, CDR2 FQNEAQ. This clonotype was observed at least ten times. Its antigen is not known. TCR beta VDJ and CDR3 profiling used genomic DNA as template. Each CDR3 protein gets one entry after TCRdb re-called the reads with MiXCR. The sample carries 180,000 or so distinct CDR3 sequences, 45% to 50% recorded once. Study conclusions and caveats: The same twenty-nine CD8+ CDR3 sequences occurred in patients and in controls. CD8+ Simpson's diversity showed no significant patient-control difference.

This rearrangement joins TRBV7-8 to TRBJ1-5, with TRBD1 matching 9 bases. This clonotype was sampled from a human donor in good health. The sample comprised sorted CD4+, CD8+, or CD8+CD57+ T cells (not recorded which) from PBMCs. This CDR3 is CASSFRQGGNQPQHF. CDR3 coding DNA: TGTGCCAGCAGCTTTCGACAGGGGGGTAATCAGCCCCAGCATTTT. Based on the CDR3 plus reference TRBV7-8 and TRBJ1-5, the full variable domain is GAGVSQSPRYKVAKRGQDVALRCDPISGHVSLFWYQQALGQGPEFLTYFQNEAQLDKSGLPSDRFFAERPEGSVSTLKIQRTQQEDSAVYLCASSFRQGGNQPQHFGDGTRLSIL.